One and the same sample provided the 28 T cell receptor beta chains below, sequenced in a study of blood T cell repertoires in COVID-19. The protocol was immunoSEQ multiplex PCR, while the TCRdb copy is restricted to in-frame clones and leaves out a portion. This sample has 250,000 or so clones, with around 84% found just once. Sequenced material: peripheral blood. The source is a woman under 30 with acute or convalescent COVID-19.

The chain links TRBV19 to TRBJ2-1, with 15 bases fitting TRBD2. Germline V CDR1 and CDR2: LNHDA, SQIVND (reference sequence). V lost 5 bases, J lost 0 bases, and 11 bases stayed unmatched. The CDR3 length is 20 residues. The chain's CDR3 is CASSPRTSGRALGSYNEQFF. CDR3 sequence (DNA): TGTGCCAGTAGTCCTAGGACTAGCGGGAGGGCCCTAGGCTCCTACAATGAGCAGTTCTTC.

The rearrangement links TRBV28 to TRBJ1-4, with 8 bases matching TRBD1. Germline CDR1 and CDR2: MDHEN and SYDVKM. J was trimmed by 8 bases and V by 6 bases; bases with no gene match: 8. CDR3 length: 14 amino acids. The CDR3 loop reads CASRAGGGGEKLFF. The CDR3 DNA reads as TGTGCCAGCAGGGCAGGGGGCGGTGGAGAAAAACTGTTTTTT.

The rearrangement uses TRBV29-1 and TRBJ2-2; 14 bases map to TRBD2. This CDR3 has 17 residues. V shed 6 bases and J 1 base; nucleotides not matched to a gene: 7. Germline V gives CDR1 SQVTM, CDR2 ANQGSEA. CDR3 sequence: CSVAGLAGEGNTGELFF. CDR3 bases: TGCAGCGTCGCGGGACTAGCGGGAGAGGGGAACACCGGGGAGCTGTTTTTT.

V and J are TRBV6-1 and TRBJ2-7, with TRBD1 matching over 8 bases. The CDR3 totals 16 residues. Germline V gene data show CDR1 as MNHNS and CDR2 as SASEGT. J was trimmed by 2 bases and V by 1 base; bases with no gene match: 7. CDR3 nucleotides: TGTGCCAGCAGTGAAGGGGCAGGGGGCGTCCCCTACGAGCAGTACTTC. Protein: CASSEGAGGVPYEQYF.

V gene TRBV18 combines with J gene TRBJ1-2; TRBD1 is a possible D gene (5 bases). V was cut by 2 bases and J by 3 bases, with 13 bases left in between. Germline CDR1 and CDR2: KGHSH and LQKENI. The CDR3 runs 15 residues. The CDR3 DNA sequence: TGTGCCAGCTCACCAACCGGGACTAATTACTATGGCTACACCTTC. Translation gives CASSPTGTNYYGYTF.

The CDR3 protein is CASSLSGQGTEAFF. The DNA of the CDR3 is TGTGCCAGCAGTTTATCGGGACAGGGCACTGAAGCTTTCTTT. The chain is built from TRBV27 and TRBJ1-1, with 9 nucleotides matching TRBD1. Unmatched junction bases numbered 0, after V lost 0 bases and J lost 4 bases. Germline V gives CDR1 MNHEY, CDR2 SMNVEV (reference sequence). The CDR3 length is 14 residues.

The CDR3 DNA is TGTGCCAGTCAGTCCCCCGCGGGACAGGGGAGTATTATATATTTT. Protein sequence: CASQSPAGQGSIIYF. This chain uses TRBV28 with TRBJ1-3; TRBD1 agrees at 10 bases. The length of the CDR3 is 15 residues. The J segment lost 13 bases and the V segment lost 9 bases, leaving 18 bases of the junction unmatched. The germline V gene has CDR1 MDHEN and CDR2 SYDVKM.

The chain has TRBV6-6 and TRBJ2-2; perhaps TRBD2 as D (6 bases). The germline V and J ends were trimmed by 0 bases and 7 bases, with 12 bases remaining between them. Germline-derived CDR1 and CDR2 are MNHNY and SVGAGI (reference sequence). CDR3 length: 15 residues. CDR3 region: CASSYSPGEVGELFF. As DNA, the CDR3 is TGTGCCAGCAGTTACTCCCCGGGAGAGGTCGGGGAGCTGTTTTTT.

This clone is a singleton in its sample. This chain links TRBV19 with TRBJ1-1, with 8 bases fitting TRBD1. Germline lookup yields CDR1 LNHDA and CDR2 SQIVND (reference sequence). Germline trimming cut 5 bases from V and 0 bases from J; bases unmatched to any gene: 8. The CDR3 loop spans 16 amino acids. In nucleotides, the CDR3 is TGTGCCAGTAGTTGGGACGACAGGGGCATGAACACTGAAGCTTTCTTT. This gives the protein CASSWDDRGMNTEAFF.

The CDR3 coding sequence is TGTGCCAGCAGCGTAGGGGCGGGAGAGGGACTCAATGAGCAGTTCTTC. Amino acid sequence: CASSVGAGEGLNEQFF. This sequence joins TRBV9 and TRBJ2-1; TRBD2 matches 7 bases. With 0 bases clipped from V and 6 bases from J, the junction kept 9 bases outside the gene matches. The length of the CDR3 is 16 residues. Germline CDR1 reads SGDLS; CDR2 reads YYNGEE.

The chain combines TRBV5-6 with TRBJ1-5, with TRBD1 identical over 11 bases. This CDR3 spans 15 amino acids. Germline CDR1 reads SGHDT; CDR2 reads YYEEEE. After removal of 3 bases from V and 6 bases from J, the junction contained 5 bases not matched to a gene. CDR3 coding DNA: TGTGCCAGCAGCTCCTCGGACAGGGGGCGTCAGCCCCAGCATTTT. Translated: CASSSSDRGRQPQHF.

The chain recombines TRBV19 with TRBJ2-1, with 8 bases aligning to TRBD1. This CDR3 is built from 13 residues. In germline, CDR1 is LNHDA, CDR2 SQIVND (reference sequence). Trimming at V came to 4 bases and at J to 7 bases, leaving 3 bases not matched to a gene. In DNA, the CDR3 is TGTGCCAGTAGTAGGCAGGGGGCGAATGAGCAGTTCTTC. It codes for CASSRQGANEQFF.

This clone was counted between two and nine times. The V call is TRBV7-2, the J call TRBJ1-1; D not certain. Germline V gene data show CDR1 as SGHTA and CDR2 as FQGNSA. This CDR3 comprises 14 residues. V gave up 0 bases and J gave up 5 bases, with 10 bases separating them. The CDR3 nucleotides are TGTGCCAGCAGCTTAGCGGCTTGGGAGACTGAAGCTTTCTTT. It is translated as CASSLAAWETEAFF.

This chain joins TRBV3-1 (or the pseudogene TRBV3-2) and TRBJ2-3, with a weak D call TRBD2 (5 bases). The CDR3 has 17 residues. Looked up from germline, CDR1 is LGHDT and CDR2 is YNNKEL (reference sequence). V was cut by 0 bases and J by 5 bases, with 18 bases left in between. In nucleotides, the CDR3 is TGTGCCAGCAGCCAAGATTGGGGAGTCGCTTTGAGAGATACGCAGTATTTT. It codes for CASSQDWGVALRDTQYF.

The chain uses TRBV3-1 (or the pseudogene TRBV3-2) and TRBJ2-5; 10 bases map to TRBD2. V was pared by 4 bases and J by 3 bases, with 14 bases of the junction left unmatched. The CDR3 loop spans 18 amino acids. Germline CDR1 is LGHDT and CDR2 is YNNKEL (reference sequence). CDR3: CASSREREGCPAKETQYF. The CDR3 DNA is TGTGCCAGCAGCCGAGAGCGGGAGGGGTGCCCCGCTAAAGAGACCCAGTACTTC.

The chain couples TRBV18 to TRBJ1-5; D is uncertain. The CDR3 loop spans 12 amino acids. Deletions cut 3 bases from V and 5 bases from J, with 5 bases between. The germline gives CDR1 KGHSH, CDR2 LQKENI. The CDR3 here is CASSPIDQPQHF. CDR3 DNA sequence: TGTGCCAGCTCACCTATAGATCAGCCCCAGCATTTT.

This clone was seen once. A much larger clone lies a single base off, so this may be a read error. This chain uses TRBV6-4 with TRBJ2-3; TRBD2 matches at 12 bases. The CDR3 is 15 residues long. Trimming took 4 bases from V and 2 from J; bases not matched to a gene: 1. Germline assignment: CDR1 MRHNA and CDR2 SNTAGT. The CDR3 here is CASSGTSGTTDTQYF. The CDR3 region has the DNA TGTGCCAGCAGTGGGACTAGCGGGACCACAGATACGCAGTATTTT.

The rearrangement uses TRBV2 and TRBJ2-1; D possibly corresponds to TRBD1 (5 bases). V was clipped by 8 bases and J by 0 bases, with 17 bases between them. Germline V gene lookup returns CDR1 SNHLY and CDR2 FYNNEI. This CDR3 has 16 residues. This CDR3 is CASANEGAVSYNEQFF. The CDR3, as DNA: TGTGCCAGCGCAAACGAAGGGGCAGTCTCCTACAATGAGCAGTTCTTC. Full variable domain (rest looked up from reference TRBV2 and TRBJ2-1): EPEVTQTPSHQVTQMGQEVILRCVPISNHLYFYWYRQILGQKVEFLVSFYNNEISEKSEIFDDQFSVERPDGSNFTLKIRSTKLEDSAMYFCASANEGAVSYNEQFFGPGTRLTVL.

V gene TRBV5-1 combines with J gene TRBJ2-1, with TRBD1 matching over 9 bases. The V and J ends lost 4 bases and 5 bases, in that order; junction bases with no gene match: 4. Germline assignment: CDR1 SGHRS and CDR2 YFSETQ. The CDR3 covers 14 residues. CDR3 loop: CASSKDRGDNEQFF. The CDR3 DNA follows: TGCGCCAGCAGCAAAGACAGGGGGGACAATGAGCAGTTCTTC.

The sample holds a few counts of this clone. The chain uses TRBV28 and TRBJ1-3; tentatively, D is TRBD1 (5 bases). V was clipped by 4 bases and J by 1 base, with 11 bases between them. The CDR3 sequence is 15 residues long. The germline gives CDR1 MDHEN, CDR2 SYDVKM. CDR3 region: CASSSNPGSGNTIYF. Here the CDR3 DNA reads TGTGCCAGCAGTTCTAACCCAGGGTCTGGAAACACCATATATTTT.

This clone was seen a few times. In DNA form, the CDR3 reads TGTGCCAGCAGTGACGGGACAGAGTACGAGCAGTACTTC. Translated: CASSDGTEYEQYF. V is TRBV2 and J is TRBJ2-7; 7 bases are shared with TRBD1. The germline gives CDR1 SNHLY, CDR2 FYNNEI. V trimming: 3 bases; J trimming: 4 bases; junction bases outside the gene matches: 3. The length of the CDR3 is 13 residues. Full variable domain (missing parts from reference TRBV2 and TRBJ2-7): EPEVTQTPSHQVTQMGQEVILRCVPISNHLYFYWYRQILGQKVEFLVSFYNNEISEKSEIFDDQFSVERPDGSNFTLKIRSTKLEDSAMYFCASSDGTEYEQYFGPGTRLTVT.

This clone was observed once. The V gene is TRBV18, the J gene TRBJ2-7; 10 bases are shared with TRBD2. The germline V gene has CDR1 KGHSH and CDR2 LQKENI. Trimming at V came to 1 base and at J to 3 bases, leaving 3 bases not matched to a gene. The CDR3 extends over 15 amino acids. This CDR3 is CASSPRGTSDYEQYF. CDR3 bases: TGTGCCAGCTCACCACGGGGGACTAGCGACTACGAGCAGTACTTC.

The chain couples TRBV15 to TRBJ2-7; 7 nucleotides match TRBD2. V was pared by 0 bases and J by 2 bases, with 4 bases of the junction left unmatched. Germline V gene lookup returns CDR1 LNHNV and CDR2 YYDKDF (reference sequence). The CDR3 loop spans 15 amino acids. For the CDR3, the DNA is TGTGCCACCAGCAGAGAGGCTAGCGGAACCTACGAGCAGTACTTC. Protein: CATSREASGTYEQYF.

The V and J genes are TRBV6-5 and TRBJ1-1; possibly TRBD1 for D (6 bases). Trimming pared 6 bases from V and 6 bases from J, leaving 14 bases between. Per germline, CDR1 MNHEY and CDR2 SVGAGI. This CDR3 is 13 amino acids long. CDR3 sequence reads: CASRQDRPAEAFF. Here the CDR3 DNA reads TGTGCCAGCAGACAAGACAGGCCCGCTGAAGCTTTCTTT.

The chain joins TRBV3-1 (or the pseudogene TRBV3-2) to TRBJ2-2; D possibly corresponds to TRBD1 (5 bases). V was cut by 1 base and J by 1 base, with 7 bases left in between. The CDR3 totals 15 residues. Germline CDR1 and CDR2: LGHDT and YNNKEL (reference sequence). CDR3 sequence (DNA): TGTGCCAGCAGCCAAGCGCAGGGGAACACCGGGGAGCTGTTTTTT. Its protein product is CASSQAQGNTGELFF.

The rearrangement uses TRBV30 and TRBJ1-1, with D possibly being TRBD1 (5 bases). Looked up from germline, CDR1 is GTSNPN and CDR2 is SVGIG (reference sequence). This CDR3 contains 13 residues. Deletions cut 2 bases from V and 1 base from J, with 8 bases between. The CDR3 sequence is CAWSTRENTEAFF. Written as DNA, the CDR3 is TGTGCCTGGAGTACCAGGGAGAACACTGAAGCTTTCTTT.

The count of this clone is one. J is TRBJ2-2 and V is TRBV2, with 8 nucleotides matching TRBD2. CDR1 SNHLY and CDR2 FYNNEI come from the germline V gene. Trimming at V came to 6 bases and at J to 3 bases, leaving 6 bases not matched to a gene. The CDR3 runs to 15 residues. CDR3 nucleotide sequence: TGTGCCAGCAGCCTCCGTAGCGGGGACACCGGGGAGCTGTTTTTT. Residues: CASSLRSGDTGELFF.

The chain uses TRBV19 and TRBJ2-6, with TRBD1 identical over 7 bases. The CDR3 spans 18 residues. J was trimmed by 0 bases and V by 4 bases; bases with no gene match: 9. Germline lookup yields CDR1 LNHDA and CDR2 SQIVND (reference sequence). CDR3 loop: CASSKTGQTYSGANVLTF. CDR3 nucleotides: TGTGCCAGTAGTAAAACGGGACAGACCTACTCTGGGGCCAACGTCCTGACTTTC.